Described below is a single T cell receptor beta chain sequence and its context. The length of the CDR3 is 13 residues. The V and J ends lost 8 bases and 4 bases respectively, with 14 bases between them. Germline-derived CDR1 and CDR2 are MGHDK and SYGVNS. These data are taken from a study of response to subunit inactivated influenza vaccine. TCRdb reanalysed the RT-PCR reads using MiXCR and keeps one entry per CDR3 protein. The table lists just under 250,000 distinct CDR3 sequences, 12% of them singletons. The chain has TRBV25-1 and TRBJ2-5, with a possible D match to TRBD2 (6 bases). Specimen: non-naive T cells sorted from PBMCs, collected 14 days before vaccination. This clonotype was obtained from a man over 45 who received an inactivated influenza vaccine. The CDR3 bases are TGTGCCAGCGGGGGGTTCGGGGGAGAGACCCAGTACTTC. Amino acids: CASGGFGGETQYF. Combining the CDR3 with reference TRBV25-1 and TRBJ2-5 gives the whole variable domain EADIYQTPRYLVIGTGKKITLECSQTMGHDKMYWYQQDPGMELHLIHYSYGVNSTEKGDLSSESTVSRIRTEHFPLTLESARPSHTSQYLCASGGFGGETQYFGPGTRLLVL.